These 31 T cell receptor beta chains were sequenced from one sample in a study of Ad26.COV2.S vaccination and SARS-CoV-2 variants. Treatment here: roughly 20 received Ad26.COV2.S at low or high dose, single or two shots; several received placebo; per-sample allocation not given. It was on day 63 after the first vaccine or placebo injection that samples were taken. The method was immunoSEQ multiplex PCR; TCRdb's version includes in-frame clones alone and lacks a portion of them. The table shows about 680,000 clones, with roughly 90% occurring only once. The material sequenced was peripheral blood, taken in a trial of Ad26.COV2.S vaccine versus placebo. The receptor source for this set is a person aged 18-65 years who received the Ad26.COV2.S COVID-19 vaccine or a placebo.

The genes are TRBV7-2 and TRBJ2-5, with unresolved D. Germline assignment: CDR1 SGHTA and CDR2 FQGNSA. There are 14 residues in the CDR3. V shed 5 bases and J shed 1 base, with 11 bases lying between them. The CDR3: CASSPHISQETQYF. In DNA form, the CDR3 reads TGTGCCAGCAGCCCCCACATAAGCCAAGAGACCCAGTACTTC.

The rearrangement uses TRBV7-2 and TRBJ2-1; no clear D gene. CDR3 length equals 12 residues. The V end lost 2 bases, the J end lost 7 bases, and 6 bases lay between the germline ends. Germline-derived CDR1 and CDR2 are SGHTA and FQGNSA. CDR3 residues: CASSLRANEQFF. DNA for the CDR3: TGTGCCAGCAGCTTAAGAGCGAATGAGCAGTTCTTC.

Written as DNA, the CDR3 is TGTGCCACCGCGGGCGGGACAGTTAAAAACATTCAGTACTTC. Protein: CATAGGTVKNIQYF. V is TRBV2 and J is TRBJ2-4; D may be TRBD1 (7 bases). Germline lookup yields CDR1 SNHLY and CDR2 FYNNEI. The CDR3 is made up of 14 amino acids. The V end lost 10 bases, the J end lost 4 bases, and 17 bases lay between the germline ends.

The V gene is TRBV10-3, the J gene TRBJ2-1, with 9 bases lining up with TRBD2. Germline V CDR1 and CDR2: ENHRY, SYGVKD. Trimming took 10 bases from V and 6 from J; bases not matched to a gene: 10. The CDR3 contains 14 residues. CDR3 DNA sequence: TGTGCCAGCTTAGCGGGAGCAAGGGGCAATGAGCAGTTCTTC. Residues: CASLAGARGNEQFF.

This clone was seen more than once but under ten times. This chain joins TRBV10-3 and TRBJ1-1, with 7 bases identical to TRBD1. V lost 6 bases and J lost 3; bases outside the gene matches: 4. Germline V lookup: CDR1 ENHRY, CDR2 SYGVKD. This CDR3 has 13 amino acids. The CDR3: CAIRGTDYTEAFF. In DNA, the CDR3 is TGTGCCATCAGGGGGACAGATTACACTGAAGCTTTCTTT.

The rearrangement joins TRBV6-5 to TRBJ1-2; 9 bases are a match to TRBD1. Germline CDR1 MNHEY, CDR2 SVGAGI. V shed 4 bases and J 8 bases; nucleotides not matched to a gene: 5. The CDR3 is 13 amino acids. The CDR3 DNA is TGTGCCAGCAGTTTTGGACAGGGGCAGGGCTACACCTTC. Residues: CASSFGQGQGYTF.

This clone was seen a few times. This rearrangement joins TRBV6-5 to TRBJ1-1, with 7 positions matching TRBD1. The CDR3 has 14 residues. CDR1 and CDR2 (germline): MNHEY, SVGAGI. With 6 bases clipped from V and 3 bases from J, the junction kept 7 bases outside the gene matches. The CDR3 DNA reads TGTGCCAGCAGCCGTGGGACAGCCGACACTGAAGCTTTCTTT. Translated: CASSRGTADTEAFF.

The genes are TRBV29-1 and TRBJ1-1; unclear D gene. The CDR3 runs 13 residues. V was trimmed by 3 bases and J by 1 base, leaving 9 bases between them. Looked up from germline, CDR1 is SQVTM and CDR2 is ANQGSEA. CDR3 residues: CSVEKAPNTEAFF. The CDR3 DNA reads TGCAGCGTTGAGAAGGCGCCGAACACTGAAGCTTTCTTT.

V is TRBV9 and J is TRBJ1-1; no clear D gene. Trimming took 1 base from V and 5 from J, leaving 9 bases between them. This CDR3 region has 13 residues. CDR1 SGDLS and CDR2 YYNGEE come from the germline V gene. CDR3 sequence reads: CASSVTPRTEAFF. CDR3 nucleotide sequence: TGTGCCAGCAGCGTAACCCCGCGGACTGAAGCTTTCTTT.

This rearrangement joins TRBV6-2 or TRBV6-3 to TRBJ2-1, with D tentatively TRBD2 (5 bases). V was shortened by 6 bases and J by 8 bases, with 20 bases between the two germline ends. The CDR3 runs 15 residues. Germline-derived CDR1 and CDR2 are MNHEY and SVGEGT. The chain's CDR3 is CASSLTGWMRDEQFF. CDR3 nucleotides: TGTGCCAGCAGCTTGACCGGGTGGATGAGGGATGAGCAGTTCTTC.

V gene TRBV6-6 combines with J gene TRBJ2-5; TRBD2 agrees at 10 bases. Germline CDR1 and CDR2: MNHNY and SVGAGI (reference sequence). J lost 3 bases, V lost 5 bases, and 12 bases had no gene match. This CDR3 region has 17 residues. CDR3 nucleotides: TGTGCCAGCAGTCCGACCTATGCACTAGCGGGGAAAGAGACCCAGTACTTC. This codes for CASSPTYALAGKETQYF.

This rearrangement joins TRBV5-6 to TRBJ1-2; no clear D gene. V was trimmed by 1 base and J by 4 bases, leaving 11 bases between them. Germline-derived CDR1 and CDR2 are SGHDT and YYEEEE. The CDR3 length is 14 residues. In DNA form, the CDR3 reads TGTGCCAGCAGCTTGATACCCAGCCTCTATGGCTACACCTTC. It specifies CASSLIPSLYGYTF.

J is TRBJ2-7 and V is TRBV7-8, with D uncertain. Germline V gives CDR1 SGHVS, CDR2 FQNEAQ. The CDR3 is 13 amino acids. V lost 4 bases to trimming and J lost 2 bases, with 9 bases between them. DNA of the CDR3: TGTGCCAGCAGCTCTCCCAGACCCTACGAGCAGTACTTC. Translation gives CASSSPRPYEQYF.

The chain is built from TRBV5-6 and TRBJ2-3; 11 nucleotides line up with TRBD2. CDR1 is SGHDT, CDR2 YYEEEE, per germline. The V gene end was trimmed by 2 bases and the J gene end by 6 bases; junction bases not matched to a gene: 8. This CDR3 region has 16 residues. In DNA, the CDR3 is TGTGCCAGCAGCTTAACTAGCGGGGGCCAAACGGATACGCAGTATTTT. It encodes CASSLTSGGQTDTQYF. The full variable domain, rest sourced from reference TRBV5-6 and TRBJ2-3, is DAGVTQSPTHLIKTRGQQVTLRCSPKSGHDTVSWYQQALGQGPQFIFQYYEEEERQRGNFPDRFSGHQFPNYSSELNVNALLLGDSALYLCASSLTSGGQTDTQYFGPGTRLTVL.

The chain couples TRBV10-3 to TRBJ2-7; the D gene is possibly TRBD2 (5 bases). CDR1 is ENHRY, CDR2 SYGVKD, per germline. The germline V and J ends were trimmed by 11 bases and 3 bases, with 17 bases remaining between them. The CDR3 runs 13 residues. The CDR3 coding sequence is TGTGCCGCCCAGGATGAAGCGGTCTACGAGCAGTACTTC. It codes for CAAQDEAVYEQYF.

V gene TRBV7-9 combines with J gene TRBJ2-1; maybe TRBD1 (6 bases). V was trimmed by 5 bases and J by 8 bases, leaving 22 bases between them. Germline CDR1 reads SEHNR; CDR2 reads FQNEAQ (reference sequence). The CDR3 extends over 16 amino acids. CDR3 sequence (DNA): TGTGCCAGCAGCCGAACTTACAGGGTTGGGGGTGATGAGCAGTTCTTC. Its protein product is CASSRTYRVGGDEQFF.

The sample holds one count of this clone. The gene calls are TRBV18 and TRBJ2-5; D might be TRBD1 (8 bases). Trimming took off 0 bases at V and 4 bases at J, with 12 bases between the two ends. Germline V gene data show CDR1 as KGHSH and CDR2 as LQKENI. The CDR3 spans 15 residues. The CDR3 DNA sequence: TGTGCCAGCTCACCACCGAACAGGGGGGGAGAGACCCAGTACTTC. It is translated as CASSPPNRGGETQYF.

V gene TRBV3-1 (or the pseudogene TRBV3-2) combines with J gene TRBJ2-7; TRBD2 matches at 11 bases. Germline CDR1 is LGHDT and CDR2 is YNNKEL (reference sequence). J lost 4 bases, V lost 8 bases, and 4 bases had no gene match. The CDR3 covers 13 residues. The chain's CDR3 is CASGASGRYEQYF. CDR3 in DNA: TGTGCCAGCGGGGCTAGCGGGAGGTACGAGCAGTACTTC.

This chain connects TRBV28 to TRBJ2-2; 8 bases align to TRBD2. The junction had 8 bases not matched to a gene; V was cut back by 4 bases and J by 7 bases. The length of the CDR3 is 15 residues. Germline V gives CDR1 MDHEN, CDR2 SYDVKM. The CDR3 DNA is TGTGCCAGCAGTTCTTTCGGGGGGGCCGACGGGGAGCTGTTTTTT. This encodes CASSSFGGADGELFF.

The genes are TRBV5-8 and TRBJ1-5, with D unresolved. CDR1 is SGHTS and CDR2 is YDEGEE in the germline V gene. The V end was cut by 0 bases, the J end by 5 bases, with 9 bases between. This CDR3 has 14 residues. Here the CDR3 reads CASSLGSLDQPQHF. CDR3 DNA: TGTGCCAGCAGCTTGGGAAGCCTCGATCAGCCCCAGCATTTT.

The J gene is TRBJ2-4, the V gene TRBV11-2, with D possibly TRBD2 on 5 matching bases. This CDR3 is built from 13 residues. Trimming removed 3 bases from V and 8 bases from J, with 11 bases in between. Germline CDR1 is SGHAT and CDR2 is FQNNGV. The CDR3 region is CASSFGGRDIQYF. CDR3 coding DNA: TGTGCCAGCAGCTTTGGCGGGCGGGACATTCAGTACTTC.

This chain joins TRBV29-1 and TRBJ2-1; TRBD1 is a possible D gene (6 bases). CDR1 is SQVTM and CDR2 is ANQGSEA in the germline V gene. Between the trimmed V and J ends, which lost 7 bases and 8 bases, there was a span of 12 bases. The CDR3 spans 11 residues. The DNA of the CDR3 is TGCAGCGGTCAGGGGCTGGATGAGCAGTTCTTC. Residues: CSGQGLDEQFF.

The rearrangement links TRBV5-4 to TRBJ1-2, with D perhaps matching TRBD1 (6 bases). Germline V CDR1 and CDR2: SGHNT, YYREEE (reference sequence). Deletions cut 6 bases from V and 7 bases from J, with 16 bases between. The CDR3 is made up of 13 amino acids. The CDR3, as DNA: TGTGCCAGCACCCTCCCGGGGGGCGCTGGCTACACCTTC. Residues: CASTLPGGAGYTF.

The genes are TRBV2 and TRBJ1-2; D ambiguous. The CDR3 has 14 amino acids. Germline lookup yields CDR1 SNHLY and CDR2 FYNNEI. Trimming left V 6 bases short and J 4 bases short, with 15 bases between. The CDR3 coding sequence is TGTGCCAGCAGCTTTCGGGGTGGACTCTATGGCTACACCTTC. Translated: CASSFRGGLYGYTF.

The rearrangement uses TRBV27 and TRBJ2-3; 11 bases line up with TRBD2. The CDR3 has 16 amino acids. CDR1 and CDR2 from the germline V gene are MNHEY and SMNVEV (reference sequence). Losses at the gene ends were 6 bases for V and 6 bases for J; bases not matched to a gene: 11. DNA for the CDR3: TGTGCCAGCAGCCCCGGACTAGCGGGCCTACGGGATACGCAGTATTTT. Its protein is CASSPGLAGLRDTQYF.

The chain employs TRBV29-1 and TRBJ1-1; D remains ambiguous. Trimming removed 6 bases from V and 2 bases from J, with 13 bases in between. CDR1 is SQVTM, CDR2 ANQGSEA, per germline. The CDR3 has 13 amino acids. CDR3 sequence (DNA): TGCAGCGTCGCCGGGAGGGCCAACACTGAAGCTTTCTTT. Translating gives CSVAGRANTEAFF.

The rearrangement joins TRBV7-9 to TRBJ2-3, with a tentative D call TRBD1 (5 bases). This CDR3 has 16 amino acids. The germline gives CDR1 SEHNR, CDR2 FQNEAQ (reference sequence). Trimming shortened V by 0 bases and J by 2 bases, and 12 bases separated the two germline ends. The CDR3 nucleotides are TGTGCCAGCAGCTTAGCAGGGGCTTTACCCACAGATACGCAGTATTTT. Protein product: CASSLAGALPTDTQYF.

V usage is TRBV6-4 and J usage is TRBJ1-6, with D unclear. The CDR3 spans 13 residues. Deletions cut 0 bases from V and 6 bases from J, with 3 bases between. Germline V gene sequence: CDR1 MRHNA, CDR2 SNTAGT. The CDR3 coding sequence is TGTGCCAGCAGTGACTCATTTAATTCACCCCTCCACTTT. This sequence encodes CASSDSFNSPLHF.

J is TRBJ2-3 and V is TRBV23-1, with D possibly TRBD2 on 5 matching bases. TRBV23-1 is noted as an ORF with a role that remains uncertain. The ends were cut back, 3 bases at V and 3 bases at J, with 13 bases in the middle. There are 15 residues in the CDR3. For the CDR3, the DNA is TGCGCCAGCAGTCATCTAGCAGGTGCAACAGATACGCAGTATTTT. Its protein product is CASSHLAGATDTQYF.

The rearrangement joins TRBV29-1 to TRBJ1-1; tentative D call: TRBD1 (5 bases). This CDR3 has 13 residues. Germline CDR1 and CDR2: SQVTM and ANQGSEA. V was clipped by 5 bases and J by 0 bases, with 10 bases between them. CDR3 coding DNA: TGCAGCGTTTCGACAGCCTTGAACACTGAAGCTTTCTTT. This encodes CSVSTALNTEAFF.

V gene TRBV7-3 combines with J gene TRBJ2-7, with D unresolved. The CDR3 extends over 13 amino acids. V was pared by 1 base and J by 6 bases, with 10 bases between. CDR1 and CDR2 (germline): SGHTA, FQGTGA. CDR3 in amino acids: CASSLMSLGEQYF. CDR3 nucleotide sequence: TGTGCCAGCAGCTTAATGTCCCTAGGCGAGCAGTACTTC.